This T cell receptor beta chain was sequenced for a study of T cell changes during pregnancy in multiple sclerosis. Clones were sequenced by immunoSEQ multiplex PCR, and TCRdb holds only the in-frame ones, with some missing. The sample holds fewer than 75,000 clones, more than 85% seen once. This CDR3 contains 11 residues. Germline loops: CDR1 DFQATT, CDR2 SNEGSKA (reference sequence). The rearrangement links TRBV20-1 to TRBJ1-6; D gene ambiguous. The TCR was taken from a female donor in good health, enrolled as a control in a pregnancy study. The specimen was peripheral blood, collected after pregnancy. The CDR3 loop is CAGALNSPLHF. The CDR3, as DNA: TGCGCGGGAGCCCTCAATTCACCCCTCCACTTT.